A selection of T cell receptor beta chains follows, all from one sample in a study of OX40 agonist ivuxolimab in advanced cancers. The assay was immunoSEQ multiplex PCR, and TCRdb's table has in-frame clones only and misses some. The profile shows roughly 120,000 clones, 85% to 95% of them singletons. The sample consisted of CD4+ or CD8+ T cells sorted from blood, taken in a trial of the OX40 agonist ivuxolimab. These receptors all stem from an adult with an advanced solid tumor such as melanoma, head and neck, liver or kidney cancer. CDR3s include the opening cysteine and the closing phenylalanine or tryptophan. Some rows have no size entry. The others give once, few or many, or a class for an expanded clone.

size	V	CDR3
.	TRBV28	CASSLLSGDEQYF
.	TRBV19	CASSIISPARDYGYTF
.	TRBV2	CASSVRRERNTGELFF
.	TRBV7-2	CASSLDPRLESYEQYF
.	TRBV28	CASGSRSYEQYF
.	TRBV5-1	CASSLGDGENQPQHF
.	TRBV2	CASSTGEDEQFF
.	TRBV27	CASSLLGLEPDTQYF
.	TRBV28	CASSLRWGTGQGQYF
.	TRBV5-1	CASSSLQGGNTEAFF
.	TRBV7-8	CASSRYYEQYF
.	TRBV19	CASQPDDRATEAFF
.	TRBV28	CATGGQSLAEQYF
.	TRBV19	CASSIAAVSLLGYTF
.	TRBV28	CASSLAGAAVVTGELFF
.	TRBV11-2	CASSLDWGLNQPQHF
once	TRBV19	CAARDRGDEQFF
.	TRBV28	CASSLALTSGRARETQYF
.	TRBV7-2	CASSLASSSNQPQHF
few	TRBV28	CASSLGYMFEAFF
.	TRBV18	CASSPRQGVYNEQFF
.	TRBV7-8	CASSLTDQETQYF
.	TRBV19	CASSIEANRIGNTIYF
.	TRBV18	CASSPSGPSLNQPQHF
.	TRBV11-2	CASSLLSGQPTDTQYF
.	TRBV11-3	CASSLGAGQYF
.	TRBV19	CASSPPGRATNEKLFF
.	TRBV28	CASSPTTPGASAQHF
.	TRBV27	CASSRSTFNGNEKLFF
.	TRBV6-6	CASSLITSSYNEQFF
.	TRBV10-2	CASRGTSASTDTQYF
.	TRBV27	CASSLDSPISNQPQHF
once	TRBV19	CASVDRSSYEQYF
few	TRBV7-3	CAILAVRTDTQYF
few	TRBV18	CASSPLQGNEQYF
.	TRBV7-8	CASSLFGGGGYGYTF
.	TRBV7-9	CASSFGSAGPQETQYF
.	TRBV6-1	CASSDGGTPHNEKLFF
.	TRBV19	CASSIDRITETQYF
few	TRBV15	CATSRQGLETQYF
.	TRBV10-2	CASSDGGAAGGPYEQYF
.	TRBV28	CASSLPTGELFF
.	TRBV6-1	CATGGGHYEQYF
.	TRBV18	CASSSAANTGELFF
.	TRBV6-6	CASSRRWTETYEQYF
.	TRBV19	CASSMGNSLGGNTIYF
.	TRBV7-2	CASSLEPTYGYTF
.	TRBV10-3	CAIKGAGNTEAFF
.	TRBV28	CASNLGGQVAPLHF
.	TRBV5-5	CASSLGGQGMGEKLFF
.	TRBV14	CASSQSRTSGRGKFF
.	TRBV6-5	CASRSGLSSYEQYF
.	TRBV11-2	CASSVSNYGYTF
.	TRBV28	CASTPGGASQETQYF
.	TRBV14	CASSQDRGAFREKLFF
once	TRBV28	CASSFQNTLGYTF
.	TRBV18	CASVLLITSGRRNEQFF
few	TRBV6-1	CASSGRRGTPYNEQFF
.	TRBV25-1	CASSGLRELFF
.	TRBV2	CASRPGQGTGGYTF